Sequencing of this T cell receptor beta chain was carried out in a study of T cells in Graves' hyperthyroidism and ophthalmopathy. Study information: Peripheral blood was secured at the point of initial diagnosis, before any treatment.

This clonotype was seen only a few times. Its antigen remains unidentified. Amplification of TCR beta CDR3 regions used RNA as the template. In the first-round RT-PCR of the TCR CDR3, the HTBI primer set was used. TCRdb redid the calling of the multiplex PCR reads with MiXCR, one entry per CDR3 protein. The sample has about 480,000 distinct CDR3 sequences, 13% to 15% seen once. Study-level results: Most thyroid clonotypes expanded above 0.001 were also detected in blood. Researchers report that a 13 V-J model separated ophthalmopathy from stable hyperthyroidism.

Patients were excluded for uncontrolled infection, other autoimmune disease, pregnancy or lactation. CDR1 MDHEN and CDR2 SYDVKM come from the germline V gene. The V and J ends lost 4 bases and 4 bases respectively, with 17 bases between them. This CDR3 is 15 amino acids long. The chain joins TRBV28 to TRBJ2-7, with D tentatively TRBD2 (7 bases). This clonotype originated in a woman aged 18-29 years with Graves' hyperthyroidism. The source material was blood. The CDR3 sequence: CASSSDGGAGYEQYV. In nucleotides, the CDR3 is TGTGCCAGCAGTTCAGATGGGGGGGCCGGTTACGAGCAGTACGTC.